This T cell receptor (beta chain) was sequenced for a study of Graves' ophthalmopathy and Graves' hyperthyroidism. Study results and limitations: Discrimination between ophthalmopathy and stable hyperthyroidism by a 13-signature model showed more than 85% sensitivity and 70% to 82% specificity. Most clonotypes expanded in thyroid above 0.001 frequency were present in blood too.

Investigators amplified TCR beta CDR3 regions from RNA transcripts. Second-round multiplex PCR followed a first-round RT-PCR using HTBI primers. TCRdb recomputed calls from the multiplex PCR reads with MiXCR, one row per CDR3 protein. The sample lists over 650,000 distinct CDR3 sequences; just over 40% were seen once. Every ophthalmopathy donor presented moderate-to-severe activity, CAS ≥3, NOSPECS ≥4 and duration under 3 months. Notes on this clonotype: The antigen remains undetermined. Sequence at one end of the junction differs from germline and may be a read error.

This CDR3 is 16 amino acids long. CDR1 and CDR2 from the germline V gene are SEHNR and FQNEAQ (reference sequence). Sample: peripheral blood. The chain recombines TRBV7-9 with TRBJ1-2; TRBD1 aligns across 8 bases. This TCR came from an adult man with Graves' ophthalmopathy. CDR3 amino acids: CASSQDSGQGGGGHTF. For the CDR3, the DNA is TGCGCCAGCAGCCAGGACTCCGGACAGGGTGGGGGTGGCCACACCTTC.